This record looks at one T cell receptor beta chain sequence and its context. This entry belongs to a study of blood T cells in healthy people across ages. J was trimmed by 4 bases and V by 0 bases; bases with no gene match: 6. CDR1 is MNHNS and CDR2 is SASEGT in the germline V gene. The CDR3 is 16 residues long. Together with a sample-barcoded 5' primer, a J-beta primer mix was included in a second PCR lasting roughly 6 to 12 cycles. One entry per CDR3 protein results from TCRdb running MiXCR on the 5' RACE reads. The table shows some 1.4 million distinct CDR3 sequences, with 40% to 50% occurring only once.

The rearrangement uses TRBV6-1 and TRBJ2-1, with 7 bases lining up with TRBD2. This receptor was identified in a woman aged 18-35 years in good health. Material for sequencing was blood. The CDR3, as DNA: TGTGCCAGCAGTGAAGCCGGGGGGTTTGGTTACAATGAGCAGTTCTTC. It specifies CASSEAGGFGYNEQFF.